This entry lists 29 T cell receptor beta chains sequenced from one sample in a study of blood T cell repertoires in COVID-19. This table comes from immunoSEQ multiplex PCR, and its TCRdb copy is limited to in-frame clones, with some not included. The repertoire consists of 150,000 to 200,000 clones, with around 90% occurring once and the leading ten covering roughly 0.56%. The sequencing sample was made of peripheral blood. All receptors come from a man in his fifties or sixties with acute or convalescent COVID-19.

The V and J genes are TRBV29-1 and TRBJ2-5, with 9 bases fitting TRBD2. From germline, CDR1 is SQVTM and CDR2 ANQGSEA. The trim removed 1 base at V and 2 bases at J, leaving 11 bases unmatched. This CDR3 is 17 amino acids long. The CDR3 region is CSVEVTFPTSGQETQYF. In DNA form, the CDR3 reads TGCAGCGTTGAAGTCACCTTCCCGACTAGCGGACAAGAGACCCAGTACTTC.

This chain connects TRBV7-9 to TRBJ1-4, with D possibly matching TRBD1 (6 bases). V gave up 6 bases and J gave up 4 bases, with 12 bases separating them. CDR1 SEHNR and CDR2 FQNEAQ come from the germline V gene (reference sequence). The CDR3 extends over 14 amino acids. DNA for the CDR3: TGTGCCAGCAGACCCGAGGGGGTTAATGAAAAACTGTTTTTT. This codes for CASRPEGVNEKLFF.

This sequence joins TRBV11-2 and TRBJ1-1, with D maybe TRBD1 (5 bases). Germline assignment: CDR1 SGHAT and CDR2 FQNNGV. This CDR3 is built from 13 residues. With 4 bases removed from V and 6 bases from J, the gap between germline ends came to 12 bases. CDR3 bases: TGTGCCAGCAGCTGGGGGGACGCCTCTGAAGCTTTCTTT. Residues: CASSWGDASEAFF.

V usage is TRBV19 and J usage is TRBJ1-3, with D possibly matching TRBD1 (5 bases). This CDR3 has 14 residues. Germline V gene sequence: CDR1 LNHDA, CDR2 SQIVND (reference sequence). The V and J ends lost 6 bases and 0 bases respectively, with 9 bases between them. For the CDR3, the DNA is TGTGCCAGTAGCCTCGACAGCTCTGGAAACACCATATATTTT. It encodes CASSLDSSGNTIYF.

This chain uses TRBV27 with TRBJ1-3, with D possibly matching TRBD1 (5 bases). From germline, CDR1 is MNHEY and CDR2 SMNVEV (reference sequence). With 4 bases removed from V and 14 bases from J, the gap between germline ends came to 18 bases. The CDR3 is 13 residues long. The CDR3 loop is CASSYRPETVLYF. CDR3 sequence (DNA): TGTGCCAGCAGTTACCGGCCTGAGACAGTCTTATATTTT.

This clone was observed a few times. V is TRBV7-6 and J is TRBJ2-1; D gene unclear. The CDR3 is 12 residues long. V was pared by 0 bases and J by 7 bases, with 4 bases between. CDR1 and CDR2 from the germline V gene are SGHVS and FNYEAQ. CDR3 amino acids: CASSLAANEQFF. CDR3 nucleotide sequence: TGTGCCAGCAGCTTAGCAGCAAATGAGCAGTTCTTC.

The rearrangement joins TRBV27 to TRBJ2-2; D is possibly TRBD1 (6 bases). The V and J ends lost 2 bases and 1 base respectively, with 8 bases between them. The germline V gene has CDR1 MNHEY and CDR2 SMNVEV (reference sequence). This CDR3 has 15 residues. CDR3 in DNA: TGTGCCAGCAGTTTACAGGGGAGGAACACCGGGGAGCTGTTTTTT. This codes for CASSLQGRNTGELFF.

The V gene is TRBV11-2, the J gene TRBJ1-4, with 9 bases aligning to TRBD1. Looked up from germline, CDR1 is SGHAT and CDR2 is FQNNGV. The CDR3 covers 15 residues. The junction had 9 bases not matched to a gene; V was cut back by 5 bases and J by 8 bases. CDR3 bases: TGTGCCAGCAGCAGATTACAGGGGGCTGGGGAAAAACTGTTTTTT. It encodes CASSRLQGAGEKLFF.

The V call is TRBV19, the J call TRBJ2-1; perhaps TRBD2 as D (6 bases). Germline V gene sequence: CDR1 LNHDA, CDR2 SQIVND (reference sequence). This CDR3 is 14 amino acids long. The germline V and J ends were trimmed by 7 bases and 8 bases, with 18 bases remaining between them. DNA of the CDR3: TGTGCCAGTACCTTCTCTACTAGCCGGGATGAGCAGTTCTTC. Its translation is CASTFSTSRDEQFF. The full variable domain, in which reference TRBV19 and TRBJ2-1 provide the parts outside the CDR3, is DGGITQSPKYLFRKEGQNVTLSCEQNLNHDAMYWYRQDPGQGLRLIYYSQIVNDFQKGDIAEGYSVSREKKESFPLTVTSAQKNPTAFYLCASTFSTSRDEQFFGPGTRLTVL.

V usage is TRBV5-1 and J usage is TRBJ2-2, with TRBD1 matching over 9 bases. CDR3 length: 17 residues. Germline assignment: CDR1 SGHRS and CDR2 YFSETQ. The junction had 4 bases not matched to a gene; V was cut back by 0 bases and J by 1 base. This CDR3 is CASSLDGGQGNTGELFF. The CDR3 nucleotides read TGCGCCAGCAGCTTGGATGGGGGACAGGGGAACACCGGGGAGCTGTTTTTT. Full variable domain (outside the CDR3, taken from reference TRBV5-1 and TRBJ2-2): KAGVTQTPRYLIKTRGQQVTLSCSPISGHRSVSWYQQTPGQGLQFLFEYFSETQRNKGNFPGRFSGRQFSNSRSEMNVSTLELGDSALYLCASSLDGGQGNTGELFFGEGSRLTVL.

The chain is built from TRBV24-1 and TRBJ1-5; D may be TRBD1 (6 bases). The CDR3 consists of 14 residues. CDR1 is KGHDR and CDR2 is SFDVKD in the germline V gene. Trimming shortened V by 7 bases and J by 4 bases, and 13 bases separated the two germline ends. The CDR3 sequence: CATSSGQINQPQHF. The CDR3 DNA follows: TGTGCCACCAGCTCCGGACAGATAAATCAGCCCCAGCATTTT.

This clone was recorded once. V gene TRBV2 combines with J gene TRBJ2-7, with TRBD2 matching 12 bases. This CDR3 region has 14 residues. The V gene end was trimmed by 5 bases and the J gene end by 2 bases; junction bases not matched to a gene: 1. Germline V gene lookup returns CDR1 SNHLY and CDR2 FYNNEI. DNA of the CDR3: TGTGCCAGCAGTAGGACTAGCGGGGCCTACGAGCAGTACTTC. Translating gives CASSRTSGAYEQYF.

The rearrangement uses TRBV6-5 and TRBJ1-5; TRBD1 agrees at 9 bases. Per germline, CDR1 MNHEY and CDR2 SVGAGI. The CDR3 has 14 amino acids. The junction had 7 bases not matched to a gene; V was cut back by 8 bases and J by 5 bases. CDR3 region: CASGEDRGHQPQHF. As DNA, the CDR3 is TGTGCCAGCGGGGAGGACAGGGGCCATCAGCCCCAGCATTTT.

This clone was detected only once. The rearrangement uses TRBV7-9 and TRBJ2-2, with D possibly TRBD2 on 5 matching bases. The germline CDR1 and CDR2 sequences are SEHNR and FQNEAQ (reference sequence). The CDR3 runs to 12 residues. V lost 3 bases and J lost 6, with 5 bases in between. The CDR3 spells CASSFGAGELFF. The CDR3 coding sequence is TGTGCCAGCAGCTTCGGGGCCGGGGAGCTGTTTTTT.

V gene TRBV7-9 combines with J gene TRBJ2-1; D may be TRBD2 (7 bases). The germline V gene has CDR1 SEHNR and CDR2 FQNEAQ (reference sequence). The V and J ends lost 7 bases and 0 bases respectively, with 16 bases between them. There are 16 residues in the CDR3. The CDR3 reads CASKLGGPYSYNEQFF. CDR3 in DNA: TGTGCCAGCAAATTGGGGGGGCCCTACTCCTACAATGAGCAGTTCTTC.

The CDR3 sequence is CASSSTGANTEAFF. The CDR3, as DNA: TGTGCCAGCAGCTCCACAGGGGCGAACACTGAAGCTTTCTTT. The rearrangement joins TRBV5-4 to TRBJ1-1; 7 bases align to TRBD1. This CDR3 contains 14 residues. The junction had 3 bases not matched to a gene; V was cut back by 3 bases and J by 1 base. The V gene's germline CDR1 is SGHNT and CDR2 YYREEE (reference sequence).

The DNA for the CDR3 is TGTGCCAGCGTCCCCACCGGGACAGGGACCTACGAGCAGTACTTC. This gives the protein CASVPTGTGTYEQYF. The rearrangement links TRBV28 to TRBJ2-7, with 9 bases aligning to TRBD1. J gave up 2 bases and V 8 bases, and 10 bases lay outside the gene matches. The CDR3 spans 15 residues. Germline-derived CDR1 and CDR2 are MDHEN and SYDVKM. The complete variable domain, with remaining parts taken from reference TRBV28 and TRBJ2-7, reads DVKVTQSSRYLVKRTGEKVFLECVQDMDHENMFWYRQDPGLGLRLIYFSYDVKMKEKGDIPEGYSVSREKKERFSLILESASTNQTSMYLCASVPTGTGTYEQYFGPGTRLTVT.

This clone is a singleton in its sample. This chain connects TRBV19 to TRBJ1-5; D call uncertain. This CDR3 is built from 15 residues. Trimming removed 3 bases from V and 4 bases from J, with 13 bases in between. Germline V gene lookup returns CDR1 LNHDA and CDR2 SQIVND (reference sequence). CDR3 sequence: CASSIAAAGNQPQHF. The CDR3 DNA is TGTGCCAGTAGTATCGCGGCCGCTGGAAATCAGCCCCAGCATTTT.

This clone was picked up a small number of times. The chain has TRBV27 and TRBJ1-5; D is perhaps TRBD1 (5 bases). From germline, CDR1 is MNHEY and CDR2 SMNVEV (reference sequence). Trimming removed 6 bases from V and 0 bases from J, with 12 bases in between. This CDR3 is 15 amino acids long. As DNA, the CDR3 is TGTGCCAGCAGGCGGGGCCGGAATAGCAATCAGCCCCAGCATTTT. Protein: CASRRGRNSNQPQHF.

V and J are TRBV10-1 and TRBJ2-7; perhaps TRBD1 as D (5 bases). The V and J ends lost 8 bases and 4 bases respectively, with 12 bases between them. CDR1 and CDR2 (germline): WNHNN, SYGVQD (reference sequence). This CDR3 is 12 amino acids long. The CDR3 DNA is TGCGCCAGCCTGGACACCTTATACGAGCAGTACGTC. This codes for CASLDTLYEQYV.

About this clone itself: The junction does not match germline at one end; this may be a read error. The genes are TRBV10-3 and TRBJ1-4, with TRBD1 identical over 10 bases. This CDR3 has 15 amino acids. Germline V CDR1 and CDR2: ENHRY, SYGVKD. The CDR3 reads CAISGRQGANEKLFF. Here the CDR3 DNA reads TGTGCCATCAGTGGAAGACAGGGGGCGAATGAGAAACTGTTTTTT.

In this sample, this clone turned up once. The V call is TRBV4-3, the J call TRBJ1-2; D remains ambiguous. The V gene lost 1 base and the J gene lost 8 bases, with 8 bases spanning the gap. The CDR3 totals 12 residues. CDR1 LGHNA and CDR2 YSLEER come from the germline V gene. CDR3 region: CASSQGQAGYTF. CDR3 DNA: TGCGCCAGCAGCCAAGGTCAAGCGGGCTACACCTTC.

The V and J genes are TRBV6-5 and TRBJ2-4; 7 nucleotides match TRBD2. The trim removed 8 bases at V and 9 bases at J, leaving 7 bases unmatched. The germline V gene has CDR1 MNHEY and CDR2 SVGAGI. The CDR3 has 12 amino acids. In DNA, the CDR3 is TGTGCCAGCCGGAGCGCTAGCGGCATTCAGTACTTC. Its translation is CASRSASGIQYF.

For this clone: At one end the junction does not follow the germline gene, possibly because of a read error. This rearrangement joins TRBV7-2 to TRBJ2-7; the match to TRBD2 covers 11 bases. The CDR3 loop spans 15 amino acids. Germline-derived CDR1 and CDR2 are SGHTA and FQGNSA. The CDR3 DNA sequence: TGTGCCAGCAGCATAGCGGGAGGGCCCTCTTACGAGCAGTACTTC. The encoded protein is CASSIAGGPSYEQYF.

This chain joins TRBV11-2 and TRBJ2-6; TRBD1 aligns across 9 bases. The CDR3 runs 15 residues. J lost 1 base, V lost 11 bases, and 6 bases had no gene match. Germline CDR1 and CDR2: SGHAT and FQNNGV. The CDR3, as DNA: TGTGCCGGCGGGACAGGGTCGTCTGGGGCCAACGTCCTGACTTTC. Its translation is CAGGTGSSGANVLTF.

CDR3 DNA: TGTGCCAGCACCCCTCGTACCGGGACAGTGAACACCGGGGAGCTGTTTTTT. Its protein is CASTPRTGTVNTGELFF. V and J are TRBV9 and TRBJ2-2; 7 bases agree with TRBD1. V was pared by 6 bases and J by 1 base, with 12 bases of the junction left unmatched. This CDR3 is built from 17 residues. Germline V gene data show CDR1 as SGDLS and CDR2 as YYNGEE.

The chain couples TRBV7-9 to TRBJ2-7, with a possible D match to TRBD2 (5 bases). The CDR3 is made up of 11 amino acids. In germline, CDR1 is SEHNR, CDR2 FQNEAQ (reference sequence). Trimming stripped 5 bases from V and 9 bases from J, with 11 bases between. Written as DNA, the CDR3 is TGTGCCAGCAGCCAAGCGGACGTGCAGTACTTC. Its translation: CASSQADVQYF.

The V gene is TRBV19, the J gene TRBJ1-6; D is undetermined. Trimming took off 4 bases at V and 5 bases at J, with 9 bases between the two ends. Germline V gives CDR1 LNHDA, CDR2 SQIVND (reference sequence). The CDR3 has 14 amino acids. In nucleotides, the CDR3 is TGTGCCAGTAGTAGTTCCAGGAATAATTCACCCCTCCACTTT. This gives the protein CASSSSRNNSPLHF. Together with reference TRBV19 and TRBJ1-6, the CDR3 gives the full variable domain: DGGITQSPKYLFRKEGQNVTLSCEQNLNHDAMYWYRQDPGQGLRLIYYSQIVNDFQKGDIAEGYSVSREKKESFPLTVTSAQKNPTAFYLCASSSSRNNSPLHFGNGTRLTVT.

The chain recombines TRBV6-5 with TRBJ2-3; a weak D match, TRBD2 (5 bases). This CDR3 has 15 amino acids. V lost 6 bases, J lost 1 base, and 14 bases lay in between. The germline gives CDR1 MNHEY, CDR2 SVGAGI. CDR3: CASRGFEGGTDTQYF. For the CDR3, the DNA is TGTGCCAGCAGGGGGTTTGAGGGAGGCACAGATACGCAGTATTTT.